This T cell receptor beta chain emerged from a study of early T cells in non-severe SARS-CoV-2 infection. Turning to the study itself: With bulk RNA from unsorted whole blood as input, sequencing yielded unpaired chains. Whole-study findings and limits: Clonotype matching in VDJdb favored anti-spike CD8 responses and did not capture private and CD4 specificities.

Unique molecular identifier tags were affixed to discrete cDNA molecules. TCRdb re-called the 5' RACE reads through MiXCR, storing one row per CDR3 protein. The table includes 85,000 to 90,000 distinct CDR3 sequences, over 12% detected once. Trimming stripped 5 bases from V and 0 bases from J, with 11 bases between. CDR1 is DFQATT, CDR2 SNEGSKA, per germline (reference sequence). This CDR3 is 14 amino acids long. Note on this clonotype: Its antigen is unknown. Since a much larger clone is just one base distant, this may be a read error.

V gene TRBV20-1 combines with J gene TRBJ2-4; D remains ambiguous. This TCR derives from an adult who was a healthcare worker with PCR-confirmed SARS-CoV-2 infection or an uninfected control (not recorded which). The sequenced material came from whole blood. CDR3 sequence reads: CSAGVPQAKNIQYF. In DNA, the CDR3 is TGCAGTGCTGGGGTCCCCCAAGCCAAAAACATTCAGTACTTC.